This TCR beta chain was observed in a study of blood T cell repertoires in COVID-19. For the study at large: Acute-phase and convalescent COVID-19 samples originated in the United States, Italy and Spain. From T cells, B-cell-depleted T cells, or PBMCs came the material, which was cDNA or gDNA.

The V and J ends lost 6 bases and 3 bases respectively, with 14 bases between them. This CDR3 comprises 14 residues. Looked up from germline, CDR1 is MNHEY and CDR2 is SVGEGT. Original data processing: Counts of nucleated cells, estimated from reference gene primer amplification, were obtained. Sequencing used immunoSEQ multiplex PCR; TCRdb keeps in-frame clones, though not all of them. Clonal size and the V and J genes are those of that table, whereas D and trimming came from the DNA. The data hold about 210,000 clones, with approximately 86% observed a single time. This sequence originates from a man between 40 and 49 years old with acute or convalescent COVID-19. The chain joins TRBV6-2 or TRBV6-3 to TRBJ1-2, with D possibly matching TRBD1 (6 bases). The sample consisted of peripheral blood. The DNA of the CDR3 is TGTGCCAGCAGCCGACAGGCGCCGGACTATGGCTACACCTTC. It yields the protein CASSRQAPDYGYTF.